This T cell receptor (beta chain) was captured in a study of T cells in Graves' hyperthyroidism and ophthalmopathy. Losses at the gene ends were 6 bases for V and 3 bases for J; bases not matched to a gene: 8. This CDR3 has 14 residues. Per the germline V gene, CDR1 is MNHEY and CDR2 is SVGEGT. The CDR3 regions of TCR beta were amplified from RNA transcripts. TCR CDR3 underwent first-round RT-PCR with the HTBI primer set. TCRdb analysed the multiplex PCR reads with MiXCR anew, one entry per CDR3 protein. This sample yields hundreds of thousands of distinct CDR3 sequences, of which about 20% are seen a single time; about 50% belongs to the top ten. Patients having uncontrolled infection, another autoimmune disease, pregnancy or lactation were not included.

The TCR sequence derives from a man aged 35-49 years with Graves' ophthalmopathy. Sequencing was performed on blood. This chain joins TRBV6-2 or TRBV6-3 and TRBJ2-7; 7 nucleotides agree with TRBD2. CDR3 bases: TGTGCCAGCAGAAACCGAGGCGGGAGCTACGAGCAGTACTTC. Amino acid sequence: CASRNRGGSYEQYF.